This T cell receptor beta chain comes out of a study of cytomegalovirus exposure and HLA in healthy donors. Study-level information: Unique TCRs from HLA-typed donors, roughly 89 million of them, were held in an early data release. Study outcomes and limitations: Reported findings show TCR beta sequences accurately forecast HLA-A and HLA-B alleles in most subjects.

This clone appeared a single time. The antigen is unknown. PCR primers comprised 60 Vbeta and 13 Jbeta primers. Assay: immunoSEQ multiplex PCR; the TCRdb copy retains only in-frame clones and omits some. The table lists 150,000 to 200,000 clones, 75% to 90% of them singletons. The CDR3 runs to 15 residues. CDR1 MNHNY and CDR2 SVGAGI come from the germline V gene (reference sequence). Trimming cost V 6 bases and J 6 bases; bases outside gene matches: 11. The sequence was obtained from a man in his fifties in good health and CMV-seropositive. Sequencing was performed on PBMCs. The chain uses TRBV6-6 and TRBJ2-7; TRBD2 aligns across 10 bases. The CDR3 sequence is CASSKLGLAGVEQYF. Here the CDR3 DNA reads TGTGCCAGCAGCAAATTGGGGCTAGCGGGAGTCGAGCAGTACTTC.